This T cell receptor beta chain appears in the sequencing data of a study of blood T cells in healthy people across ages. The authors ran a second PCR of 7 to 11 cycles using a sample-barcoded 5' primer and a J-beta primer mix. Using its own MiXCR run on the 5' RACE reads, TCRdb lists one record per CDR3 protein. The sample lists 750,000 to 1,000,000 distinct CDR3 sequences, roughly 29% occurring once. CDR1 and CDR2 from the germline V gene are LNHNV and YYDKDF (reference sequence). V lost 0 bases, J lost 3 bases, and 9 bases lay in between. CDR3 length: 14 amino acids. Separately, the same data were catalogued under a study of T cells of mothers and their children.

The chain couples TRBV15 to TRBJ2-7; no reliable D call. The source of this sequence is a woman aged 40 to 50 in good health. Sequenced sample: blood. The CDR3, as DNA: TGTGCCACCAGCAGAGAAGCCCCCGTCTACGAGCAGTACTTC. Its translation: CATSREAPVYEQYF.